The T cell receptor (beta chain) under discussion was sequenced for a study of blood T cell repertoires in COVID-19. Study overall: Collection of acute and convalescent COVID-19 samples took place in the United States, Italy and Spain.

The CDR3 is 15 amino acids. Germline CDR1 reads LGHNA; CDR2 reads YNFKEQ. The V end was cut by 1 base, the J end by 5 bases, with 14 bases between. In the source study's methods: Estimated nucleated cell counts came from reference gene primer amplification. Libraries were prepared by immunoSEQ multiplex PCR; TCRdb keeps only in-frame clonotypes and omits some of them. The D gene and trimming were derived from the DNA, and the V and J assignments and clone size from that table. This table holds 25,000 to 30,000 clones, 88% found once. This sequence joins TRBV4-2 and TRBJ1-1; a possible D gene is TRBD1 (5 bases). Material: peripheral blood. The sequence derives from a woman aged 45-60 years with active COVID-19. This CDR3 is CASSQGKGRWTEAFF. CDR3 nucleotide sequence: TGTGCCAGCAGCCAAGGGAAGGGGCGCTGGACTGAAGCTTTCTTT.